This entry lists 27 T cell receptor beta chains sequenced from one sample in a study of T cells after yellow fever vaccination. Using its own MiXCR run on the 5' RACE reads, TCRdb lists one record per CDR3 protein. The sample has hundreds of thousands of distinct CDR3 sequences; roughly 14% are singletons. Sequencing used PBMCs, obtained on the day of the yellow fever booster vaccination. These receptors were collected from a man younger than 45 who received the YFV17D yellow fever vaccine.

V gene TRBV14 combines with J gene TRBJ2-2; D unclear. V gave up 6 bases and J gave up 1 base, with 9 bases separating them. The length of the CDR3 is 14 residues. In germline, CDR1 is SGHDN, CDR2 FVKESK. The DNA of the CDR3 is TGTGCCAGCAGAGCACAGCTGAACACCGGGGAGCTGTTTTTT. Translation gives CASRAQLNTGELFF.

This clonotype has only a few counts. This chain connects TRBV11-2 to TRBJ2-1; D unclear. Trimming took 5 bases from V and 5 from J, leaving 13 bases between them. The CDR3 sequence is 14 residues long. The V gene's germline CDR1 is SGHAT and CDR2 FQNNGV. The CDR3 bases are TGTGCCAGCAGCATCAAAGGGCCACACAATGAGCAGTTCTTC. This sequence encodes CASSIKGPHNEQFF.

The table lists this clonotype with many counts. CDR3 nucleotides: TGTGCCATCAGCCGGGGGGCCGGGGAGACCCAGTACTTC. Translating it yields CAISRGAGETQYF. V is TRBV10-3 and J is TRBJ2-5, with D possibly being TRBD2 (7 bases). The CDR3 loop spans 13 amino acids. Germline lookup yields CDR1 ENHRY and CDR2 SYGVKD. V was clipped by 6 bases and J by 5 bases, with 13 bases between them.

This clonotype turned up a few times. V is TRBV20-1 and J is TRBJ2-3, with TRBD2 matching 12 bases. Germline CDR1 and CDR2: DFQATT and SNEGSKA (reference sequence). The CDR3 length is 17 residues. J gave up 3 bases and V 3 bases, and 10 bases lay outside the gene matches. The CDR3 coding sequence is TGCAGTGCTAGGGGGATTCTAGCGGGAGGGGTTACAGATACGCAGTATTTT. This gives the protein CSARGILAGGVTDTQYF.

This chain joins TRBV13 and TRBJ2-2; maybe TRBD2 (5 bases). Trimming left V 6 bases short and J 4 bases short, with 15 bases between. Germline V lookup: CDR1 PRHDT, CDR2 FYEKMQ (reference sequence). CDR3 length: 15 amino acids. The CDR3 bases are TGTGCCAGCAGAAAGACCGGAGCGGTCACCGGGGAGCTGTTTTTT. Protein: CASRKTGAVTGELFF. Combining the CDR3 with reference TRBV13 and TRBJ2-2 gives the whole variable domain AAGVIQSPRHLIKEKRETATLKCYPIPRHDTVYWYQQGPGQDPQFLISFYEKMQSDKGSIPDRFSAQQFSDYHSELNMSSLELGDSALYFCASRKTGAVTGELFFGEGSRLTVL.

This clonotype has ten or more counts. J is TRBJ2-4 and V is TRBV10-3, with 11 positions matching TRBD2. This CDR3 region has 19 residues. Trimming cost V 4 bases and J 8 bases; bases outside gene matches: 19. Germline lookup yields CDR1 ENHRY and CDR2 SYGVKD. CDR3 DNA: TGTGCCATCAGTGTAAGGCCAGGGGAGGCTAGCGGGAGGATGGACATTCAGTACTTC. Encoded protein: CAISVRPGEASGRMDIQYF.

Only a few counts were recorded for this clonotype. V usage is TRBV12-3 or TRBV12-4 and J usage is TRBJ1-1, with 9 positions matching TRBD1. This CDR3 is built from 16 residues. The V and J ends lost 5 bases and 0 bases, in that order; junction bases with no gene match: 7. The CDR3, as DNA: TGTGCCAGCAGTCCCGACGGACAGGGGTTGAACACTGAAGCTTTCTTT. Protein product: CASSPDGQGLNTEAFF.

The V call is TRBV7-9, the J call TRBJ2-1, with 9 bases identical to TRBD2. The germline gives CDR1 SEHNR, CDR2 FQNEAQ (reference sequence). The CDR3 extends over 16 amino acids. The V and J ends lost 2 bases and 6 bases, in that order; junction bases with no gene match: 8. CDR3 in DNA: TGTGCCAGCAGCTTAAGCGGCGGGAGGGCCGCCAATGAGCAGTTCTTC. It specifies CASSLSGGRAANEQFF. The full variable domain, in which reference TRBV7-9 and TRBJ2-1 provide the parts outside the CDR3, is DTGVSQNPRHKITKRGQNVTFRCDPISEHNRLYWYRQTLGQGPEFLTYFQNEAQLEKSRLLSDRFSAERPKGSFSTLEIQRTEQGDSAMYLCASSLSGGRAANEQFFGPGTRLTVL.

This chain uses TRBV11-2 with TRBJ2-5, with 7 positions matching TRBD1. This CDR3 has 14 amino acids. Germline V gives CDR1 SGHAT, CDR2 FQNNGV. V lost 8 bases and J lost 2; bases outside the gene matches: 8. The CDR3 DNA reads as TGTGCCAGCGGGGACAGAGGGGGACAAGAGACCCAGTACTTC. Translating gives CASGDRGGQETQYF.

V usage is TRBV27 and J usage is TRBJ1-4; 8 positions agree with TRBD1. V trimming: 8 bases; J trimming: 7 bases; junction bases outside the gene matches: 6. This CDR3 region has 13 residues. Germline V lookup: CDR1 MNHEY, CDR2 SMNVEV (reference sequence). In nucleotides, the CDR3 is TGTGCCAGCCGGACAGGGAATGGTGAAAAACTGTTTTTT. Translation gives CASRTGNGEKLFF.

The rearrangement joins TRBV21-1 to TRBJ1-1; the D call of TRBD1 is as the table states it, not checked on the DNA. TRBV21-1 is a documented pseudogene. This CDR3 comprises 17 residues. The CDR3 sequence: CASSITRDSMVNTEAFF. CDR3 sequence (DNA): TGTGCCAGCAGCATAACCAGGGACAGCATGGTCAACACTGAAGCTTTCTTT.

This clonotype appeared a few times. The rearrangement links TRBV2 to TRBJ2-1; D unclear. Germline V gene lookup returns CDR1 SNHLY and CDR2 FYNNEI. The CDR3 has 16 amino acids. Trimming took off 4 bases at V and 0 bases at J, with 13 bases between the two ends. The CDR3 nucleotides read TGTGCCAGCAGTGTGGATCCCATCGGCTCCTACAATGAGCAGTTCTTC. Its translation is CASSVDPIGSYNEQFF.

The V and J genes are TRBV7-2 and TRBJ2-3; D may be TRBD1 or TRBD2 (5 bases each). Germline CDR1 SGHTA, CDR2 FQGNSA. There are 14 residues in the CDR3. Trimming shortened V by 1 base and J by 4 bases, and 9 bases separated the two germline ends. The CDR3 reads CASSLGDASDTQYF. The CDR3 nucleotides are TGTGCCAGCAGCTTAGGGGACGCCTCAGATACGCAGTATTTT.

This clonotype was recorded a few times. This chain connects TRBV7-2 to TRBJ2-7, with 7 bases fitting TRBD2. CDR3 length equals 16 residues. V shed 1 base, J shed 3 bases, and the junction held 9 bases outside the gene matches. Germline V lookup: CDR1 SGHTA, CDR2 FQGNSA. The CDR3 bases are TGTGCCAGCAGCTTAGTTGGCGGGAGCGTCCTCTACGAGCAGTACTTC. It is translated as CASSLVGGSVLYEQYF.

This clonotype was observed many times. The CDR3 protein is CASSQGLPRARNEQFF. Here the CDR3 DNA reads TGTGCCAGCAGCCAAGGTTTGCCCCGCGCTCGCAATGAGCAGTTCTTC. The rearrangement links TRBV14 to TRBJ2-1; D not resolved. Per the germline V gene, CDR1 is SGHDN and CDR2 is FVKESK. Trimming stripped 1 base from V and 6 bases from J, with 16 bases between. This CDR3 has 16 amino acids.

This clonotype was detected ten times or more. As DNA, the CDR3 is TGTGCCAGCAGTGAGGAGGGTTCCTACGAGCAGTACTTC. Translated, it gives CASSEEGSYEQYF. The genes are TRBV2 and TRBJ2-7, with D perhaps TRBD2 (6 bases). Per the germline V gene, CDR1 is SNHLY and CDR2 is FYNNEI. Trimming removed 3 bases at V and 1 base at J, with 7 bases between. The CDR3 sequence is 13 residues long.

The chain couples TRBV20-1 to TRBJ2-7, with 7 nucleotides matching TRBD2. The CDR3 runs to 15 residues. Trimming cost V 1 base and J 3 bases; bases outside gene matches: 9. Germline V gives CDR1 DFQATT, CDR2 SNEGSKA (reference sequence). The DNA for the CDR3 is TGCAGTGCTAGAGCCGGGGGGTCGGAGTTCTACGAGCAGTACTTC. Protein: CSARAGGSEFYEQYF.

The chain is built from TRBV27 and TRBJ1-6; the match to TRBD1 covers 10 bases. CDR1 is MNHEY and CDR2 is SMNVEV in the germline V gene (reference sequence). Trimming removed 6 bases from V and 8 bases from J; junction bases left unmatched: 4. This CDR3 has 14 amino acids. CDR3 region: CASRRQGADSPLHF. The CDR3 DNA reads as TGTGCCAGCAGAAGACAGGGGGCCGATTCACCCCTCCACTTT.

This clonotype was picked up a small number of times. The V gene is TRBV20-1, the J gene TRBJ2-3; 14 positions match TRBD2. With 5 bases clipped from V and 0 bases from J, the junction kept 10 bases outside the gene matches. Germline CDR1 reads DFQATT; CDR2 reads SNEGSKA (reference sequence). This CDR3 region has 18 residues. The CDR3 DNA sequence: TGCAGTGCTCCAGGGACTAGCGGGAGTCTGGGGAGCACAGATACGCAGTATTTT. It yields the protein CSAPGTSGSLGSTDTQYF.

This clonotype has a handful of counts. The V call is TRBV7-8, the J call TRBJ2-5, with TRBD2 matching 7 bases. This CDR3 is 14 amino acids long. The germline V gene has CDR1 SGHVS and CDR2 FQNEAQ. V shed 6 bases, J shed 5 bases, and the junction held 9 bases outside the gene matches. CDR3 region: CASRGGVAGETQYF. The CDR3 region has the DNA TGTGCCAGCAGGGGAGGGGTGGCAGGCGAGACCCAGTACTTC.

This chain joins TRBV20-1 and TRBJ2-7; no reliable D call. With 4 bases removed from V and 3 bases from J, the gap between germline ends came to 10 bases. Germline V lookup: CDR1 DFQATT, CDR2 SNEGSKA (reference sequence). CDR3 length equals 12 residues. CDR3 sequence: CSAISSDYEQYF. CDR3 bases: TGCAGTGCTATTTCGAGCGACTACGAGCAGTACTTC.

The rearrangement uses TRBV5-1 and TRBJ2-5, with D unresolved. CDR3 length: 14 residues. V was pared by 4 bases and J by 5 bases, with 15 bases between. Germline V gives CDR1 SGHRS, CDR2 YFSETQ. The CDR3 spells CASSPQPTHETQYF. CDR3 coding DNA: TGCGCCAGCAGCCCACAGCCAACCCATGAGACCCAGTACTTC.

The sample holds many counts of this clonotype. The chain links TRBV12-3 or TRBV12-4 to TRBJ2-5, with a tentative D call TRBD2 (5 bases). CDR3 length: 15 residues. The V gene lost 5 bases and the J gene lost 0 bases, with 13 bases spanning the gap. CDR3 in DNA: TGTGCCAGCAGTCCTCCGGGATGGTACCAAGAGACCCAGTACTTC. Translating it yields CASSPPGWYQETQYF.

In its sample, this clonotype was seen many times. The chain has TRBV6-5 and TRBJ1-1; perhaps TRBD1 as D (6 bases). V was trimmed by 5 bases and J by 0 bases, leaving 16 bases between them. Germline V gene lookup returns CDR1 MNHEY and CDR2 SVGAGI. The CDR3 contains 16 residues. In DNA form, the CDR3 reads TGTGCCAGCAGTACTCCCCGAGGACAGCTGAACACTGAAGCTTTCTTT. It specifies CASSTPRGQLNTEAFF.

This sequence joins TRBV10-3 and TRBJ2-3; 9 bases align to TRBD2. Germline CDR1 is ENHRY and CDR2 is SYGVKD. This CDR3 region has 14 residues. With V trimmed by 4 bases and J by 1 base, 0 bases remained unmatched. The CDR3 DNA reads TGTGCCATCAGTGGGACTAGCGGCACAGATACGCAGTATTTT. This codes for CAISGTSGTDTQYF.

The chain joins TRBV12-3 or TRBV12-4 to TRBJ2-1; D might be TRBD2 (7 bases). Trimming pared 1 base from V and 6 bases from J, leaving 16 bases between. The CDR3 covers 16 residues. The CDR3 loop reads CASSLGSPGGRNEQFF. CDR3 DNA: TGTGCCAGCAGTTTAGGATCCCCGGGGGGCCGCAATGAGCAGTTCTTC.

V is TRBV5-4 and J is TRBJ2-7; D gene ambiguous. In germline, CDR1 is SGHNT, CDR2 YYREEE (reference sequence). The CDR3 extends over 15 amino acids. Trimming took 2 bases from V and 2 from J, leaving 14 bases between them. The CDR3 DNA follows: TGTGCCAGCAGCTTACCGTCCGGCAGCACCTACGAGCAGTACTTC. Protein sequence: CASSLPSGSTYEQYF.